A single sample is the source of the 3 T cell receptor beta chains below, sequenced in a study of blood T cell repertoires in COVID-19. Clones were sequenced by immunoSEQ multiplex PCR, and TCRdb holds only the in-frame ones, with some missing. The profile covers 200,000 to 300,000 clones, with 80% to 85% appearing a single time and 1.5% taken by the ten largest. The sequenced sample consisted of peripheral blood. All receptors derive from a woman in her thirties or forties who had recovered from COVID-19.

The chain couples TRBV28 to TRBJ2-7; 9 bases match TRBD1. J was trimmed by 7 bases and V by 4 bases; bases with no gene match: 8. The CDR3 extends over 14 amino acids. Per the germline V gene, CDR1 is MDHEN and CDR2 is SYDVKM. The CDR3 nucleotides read TGTGCCAGCAGTTCCCCGGGACAGGGTTGGGAGCAGTACTTC. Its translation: CASSSPGQGWEQYF.

The CDR3 coding sequence is TGTGCCAGTAGTGCCAGGCAGGACAATAATGAAAAACTGTTTTTT. Translating gives CASSARQDNNEKLFF. The chain is built from TRBV19 and TRBJ1-4; D might be TRBD1 (5 bases). This CDR3 contains 15 residues. Germline V gene data show CDR1 as LNHDA and CDR2 as SQIVND (reference sequence). The V end lost 5 bases, the J end lost 4 bases, and 14 bases lay between the germline ends.

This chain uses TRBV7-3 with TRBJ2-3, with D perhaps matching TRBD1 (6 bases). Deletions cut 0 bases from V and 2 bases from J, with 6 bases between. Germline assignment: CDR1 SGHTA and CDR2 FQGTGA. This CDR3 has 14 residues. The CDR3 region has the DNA TGTGCCAGCAGCTTAACGGGACACACAGATACGCAGTATTTT. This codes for CASSLTGHTDTQYF.